The sequence of this T cell receptor beta chain was determined in a study of identical twins. One entry per CDR3 protein results from TCRdb running MiXCR on the 5' RACE reads. Altogether 500,000 or so distinct CDR3 sequences are present, less than 25% being singletons, with the ten largest covering under 0.95%. The same data also went into a second study, on T cells expressing NK-cell markers. That work adds: Source material for TCR beta repertoires consisted of sorted CD3+CD56+NKG2C+, CD3+CD56+NKG2C- and CD3+CD56-NKG2C+ T cells.

The origin of this receptor is a woman younger than 35 in good health. The sequenced material came from CD4+ T cells sorted from blood.

CDR3 sequence reads: CASTGPAGEQYF. The CDR3 DNA reads TGTGCCAGCACTGGGCCCGCCGGCGAGCAGTACTTC. The chain is built from TRBV27 and TRBJ2-7; D unclear. Germline values: CDR1 MNHEY, CDR2 SMNVEV (reference sequence). This CDR3 is built from 12 residues. The V end lost 7 bases, the J end lost 6 bases, and 13 bases lay between the germline ends.